This T cell receptor (beta chain) was profiled in a study of PD-L1 blockade in urothelial cancer. Overall study findings and caveats: Clones that were tumor-associated expanded more in the blood of durable-benefit patients at 3 weeks.

Time point noted: peripheral blood 6 weeks after treatment start. TCRdb's copy holds only in-frame clones and misses some; the assay was immunoSEQ multiplex PCR. The sample holds around 100,000 clones, approximately 90% seen once. Germline V CDR1 and CDR2: SGHRS, YFSETQ. The CDR3 is 16 residues long. V lost 4 bases to trimming and J lost 4 bases; unmatched junction nucleotides: 10. As for this clone: Its antigen is currently unknown.

V gene TRBV5-1 combines with J gene TRBJ2-1; 8 bases are shared with TRBD2. Source: PBMCs, taken around atezolizumab (anti-PD-L1) treatment. The TCR was taken from a man aged 60 to 75 with urothelial cancer. As DNA, the CDR3 is TGCGCCAGCAGCGTAGGTGGGAGCGGGGGTTACAATGAGCAGTTCTTC. Amino acids: CASSVGGSGGYNEQFF.